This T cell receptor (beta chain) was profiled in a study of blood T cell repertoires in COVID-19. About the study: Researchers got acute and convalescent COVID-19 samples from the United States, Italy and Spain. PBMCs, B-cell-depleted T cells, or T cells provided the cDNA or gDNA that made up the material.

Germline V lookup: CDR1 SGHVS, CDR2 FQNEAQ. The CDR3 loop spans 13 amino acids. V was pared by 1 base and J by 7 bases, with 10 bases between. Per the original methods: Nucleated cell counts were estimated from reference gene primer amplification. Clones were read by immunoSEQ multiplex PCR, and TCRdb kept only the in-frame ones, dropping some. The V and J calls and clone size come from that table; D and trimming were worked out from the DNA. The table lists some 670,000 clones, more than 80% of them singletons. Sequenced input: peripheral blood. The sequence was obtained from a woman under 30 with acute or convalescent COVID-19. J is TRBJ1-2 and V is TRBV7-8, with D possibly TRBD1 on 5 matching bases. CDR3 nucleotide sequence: TGTGCCAGCAGCTTAGGGGGGGAGGGTGGCTACACCTTC. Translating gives CASSLGGEGGYTF.